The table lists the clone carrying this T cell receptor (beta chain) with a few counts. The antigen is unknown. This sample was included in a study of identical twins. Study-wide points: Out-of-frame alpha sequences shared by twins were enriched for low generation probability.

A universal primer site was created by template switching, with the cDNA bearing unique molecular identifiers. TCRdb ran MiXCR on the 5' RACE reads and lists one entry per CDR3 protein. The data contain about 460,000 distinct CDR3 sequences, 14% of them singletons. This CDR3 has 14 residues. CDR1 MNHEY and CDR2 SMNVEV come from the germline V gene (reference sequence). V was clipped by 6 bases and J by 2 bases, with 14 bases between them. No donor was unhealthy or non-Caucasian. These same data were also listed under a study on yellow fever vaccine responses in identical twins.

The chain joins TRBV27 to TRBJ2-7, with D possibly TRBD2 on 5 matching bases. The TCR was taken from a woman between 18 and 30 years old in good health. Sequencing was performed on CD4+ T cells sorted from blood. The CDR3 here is CASRNLDGAYEQYF. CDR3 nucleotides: TGTGCCAGCAGAAATCTAGACGGGGCCTACGAGCAGTACTTC.